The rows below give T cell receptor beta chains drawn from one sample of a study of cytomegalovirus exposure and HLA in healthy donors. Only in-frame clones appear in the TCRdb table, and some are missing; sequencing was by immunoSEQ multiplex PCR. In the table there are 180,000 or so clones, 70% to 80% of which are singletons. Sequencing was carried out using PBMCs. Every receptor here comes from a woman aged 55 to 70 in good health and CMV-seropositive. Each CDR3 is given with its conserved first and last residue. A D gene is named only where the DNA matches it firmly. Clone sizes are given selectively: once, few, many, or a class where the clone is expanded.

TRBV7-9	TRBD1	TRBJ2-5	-	TGTGCCAGCAGCCGACCAAACAGGGGACAAGAGACCCAGTACTTC	CASSRPNRGQETQYF
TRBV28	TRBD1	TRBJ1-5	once	TGTGCCAGCAGTTTAGGGACAGGGGGTGGTCAGCCCCAGCATTTT	CASSLGTGGGQPQHF
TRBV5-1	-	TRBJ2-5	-	TGCGCCAGCAGCTTGCAAGGGGCCCAAGAGACCCAGTACTTC	CASSLQGAQETQYF
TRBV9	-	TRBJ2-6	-	TGTGCCAGCACCTCGACAGGATCTGGGGCCAACGTCCTGACTTTC	CASTSTGSGANVLTF
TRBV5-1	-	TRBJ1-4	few	TGCGCCAGCAGCCCCTCCGGGGGGGGCGAAAAACTGTTTTTT	CASSPSGGGEKLFF
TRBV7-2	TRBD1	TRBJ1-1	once	TGTGCCAGCAGCACCCGGGGGACAGTCATCACTGAAGCTTTCTTT	CASSTRGTVITEAFF
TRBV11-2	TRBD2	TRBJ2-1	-	TGTGCCAGCAGCCCGGGACTAGCGGGGGTTGGTGAGCAGTTCTTC	CASSPGLAGVGEQFF
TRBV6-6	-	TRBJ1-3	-	TGTGCCAGCAGGGGGGCAGACTCTGGAAACACCATATATTTT	CASRGADSGNTIYF
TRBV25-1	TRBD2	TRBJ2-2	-	TGTGCCAGCGAGGTAGGACTAGCGAACACCGGGGAGCTGTTTTTT	CASEVGLANTGELFF
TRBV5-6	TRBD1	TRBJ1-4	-	TGTGCCAGCAGCTTTGAACGGGGACAGGGACGTGAAAAACTGTTTTTT	CASSFERGQGREKLFF
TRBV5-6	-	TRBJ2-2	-	TGTGCCAGCAGCTTGTGGGGACTGGCAAACACCGGGGAGCTGTTTTTT	CASSLWGLANTGELFF
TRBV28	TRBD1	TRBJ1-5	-	TGTGCCAGCAGTTTATTTCGGGACAGGGGCAGCCAGCCCCAGCATTTT	CASSLFRDRGSQPQHF
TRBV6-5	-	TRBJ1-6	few	TGTGCCAGCAGGCTCGGGAGCTCCTATAATTCACCCCTCCACTTT	CASRLGSSYNSPLHF
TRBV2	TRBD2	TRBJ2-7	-	TGTGCCAGCAGTAGTTCTAGCGGAACCTACGAGCAGTACTTC	CASSSSSGTYEQYF
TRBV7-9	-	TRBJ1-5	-	TGTGCCAGCAGCTGGAACAGGGAGACCCAGCATTTT	CASSWNRETQHF
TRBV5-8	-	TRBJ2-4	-	TGTGCCAGCAGCTTGGCTTGGGGCAGGGTAGCCAAAAACATTCAGTACTTC	CASSLAWGRVAKNIQYF
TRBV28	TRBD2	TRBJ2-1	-	TGTGCCAGCAGCCTGACTAGCGGGATTTACAATGAGCAGTTCTTC	CASSLTSGIYNEQFF
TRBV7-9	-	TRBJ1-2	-	TGTGCCAGCAGCTCACAGGAGGGGTCGGGGGGCTACACCTTC	CASSSQEGSGGYTF